The T cell receptor beta chain described here comes from a study of a mutant IDH1 vaccine in newly diagnosed glioma. As for time point: baseline, week 1 (first vaccination visit). Treatment noted: pre-vaccination baseline after standard-of-care therapy. General study results and limits: Immune responses arising from the vaccine appeared in 90% to 95% of patients.

The method was immunoSEQ multiplex PCR; TCRdb's version includes in-frame clones alone and lacks a portion of them. There are about 35,000 clones in the sample; 70% to 90% occur only once, and roughly 4.4% lies in the top ten. Details on this clone: Its cognate antigen is unknown.

The starting material was PBMCs, obtained from a glioma patient treated with radiotherapy, temozolomide or both. This sequence originates from a woman in her forties with glioma.

The CDR3 region is CASSLSLLTALDQPQHF. The DNA of the CDR3 is TGTGCCAGCAGTTTATCCTTATTAACAGCACTCGATCAGCCCCAGCATTTT. The rearrangement joins TRBV27 to TRBJ1-5; D is unclear. The germline gives CDR1 MNHEY, CDR2 SMNVEV (reference sequence). V lost 0 bases to trimming and J lost 5 bases, with 17 bases between them. The CDR3 is 17 residues long.